Each of the 17 T cell receptor beta chains below was sequenced from the same sample in a study of T cell repertoires in ileal Crohn's disease. Assay: immunoSEQ multiplex PCR; the TCRdb copy retains only in-frame clones and omits some. The sample contains 16,000 or so clones, roughly 90% of which appear only once. Described time point: inflamed ileum from the surgical specimen. Material for sequencing was ileal tissue. All receptors derive from an adult with Crohn's disease.

V is TRBV10-2 and J is TRBJ2-5, with TRBD2 matching over 8 bases. CDR1 is WSHSY, CDR2 SAAADI, per germline. Losses at the gene ends were 5 bases for V and 1 base for J; bases not matched to a gene: 6. The CDR3 length is 15 residues. In DNA form, the CDR3 reads TGCGCCAGCAGTCGTAGCGGGGAACCCCAAGAGACCCAGTACTTC. Encoded protein: CASSRSGEPQETQYF.

The chain recombines TRBV4-3 with TRBJ2-7; 7 nucleotides match TRBD2. V trimming: 4 bases; J trimming: 3 bases; junction bases outside the gene matches: 9. The CDR3 has 15 residues. Germline V lookup: CDR1 LGHNA, CDR2 YSLEER. The CDR3 region is CASSPSWGGNYEQYF. DNA of the CDR3: TGCGCCAGCAGCCCGTCTTGGGGGGGGAACTACGAGCAGTACTTC.

The V gene is TRBV18, the J gene TRBJ2-3, with D possibly being TRBD1 (6 bases). This CDR3 region has 15 residues. The V gene lost 3 bases and the J gene lost 0 bases, with 10 bases spanning the gap. Germline CDR1 is KGHSH and CDR2 is LQKENI. CDR3 nucleotide sequence: TGTGCCAGCTCACCGTCGACAGGTAGCACAGATACGCAGTATTTT. Its protein product is CASSPSTGSTDTQYF.

This chain connects TRBV5-1 to TRBJ2-5; 8 bases agree with TRBD1. Germline V gene lookup returns CDR1 SGHRS and CDR2 YFSETQ. Germline trimming cut 2 bases from V and 4 bases from J; bases unmatched to any gene: 10. The CDR3 is 16 residues long. CDR3 sequence: CASSFQTGQASETQYF. The CDR3 coding sequence is TGCGCCAGCAGCTTTCAGACGGGACAGGCATCAGAGACCCAGTACTTC.

Points on this clone: Additional DNA sequences in this sample encode the identical CDR3. The chain is built from TRBV30 and TRBJ2-2; D uncertain. Germline values: CDR1 GTSNPN, CDR2 SVGIG (reference sequence). The CDR3 consists of 14 residues. V lost 4 bases and J 2 bases, leaving 11 bases between the germline ends. CDR3 residues: CAWIRQTNTGELFF. In DNA form, the CDR3 reads TGTGCCTGGATCCGACAAACAAACACCGGGGAGCTGTTTTTT.

The chain uses TRBV9 and TRBJ2-1; 11 bases align to TRBD2. CDR1 is SGDLS, CDR2 YYNGEE, per germline. Trimming cost V 3 bases and J 4 bases; bases outside gene matches: 3. The CDR3 contains 15 residues. CDR3 in amino acids: CASSASGGYYNEQFF. For the CDR3, the DNA is TGTGCCAGCAGCGCTAGCGGGGGGTATTACAATGAGCAGTTCTTC.

The chain links TRBV4-1 to TRBJ2-3; TRBD2 agrees at 14 bases. The V gene's germline CDR1 is MGHRA and CDR2 YSYEKL. Germline trimming cut 2 bases from V and 6 bases from J; bases unmatched to any gene: 7. The CDR3 is made up of 17 amino acids. CDR3 sequence reads: CASSQPRTSGGRDTQYF. CDR3 nucleotides: TGCGCCAGCAGCCAACCTAGGACTAGCGGGGGGAGGGATACGCAGTATTTT.

The chain recombines TRBV18 with TRBJ2-6, with D possibly being TRBD1 (6 bases). CDR1 is KGHSH and CDR2 is LQKENI in the germline V gene. The CDR3 consists of 16 residues. V dropped 1 base and J dropped 0 bases, with 7 bases sitting between them. The CDR3 here is CASSPQGGSGANVLTF. The CDR3 nucleotides are TGTGCCAGCTCACCACAAGGGGGCTCTGGGGCCAACGTCCTGACTTTC. Based on the CDR3 plus reference TRBV18 and TRBJ2-6, the full variable domain is NAGVMQNPRHLVRRRGQEARLRCSPMKGHSHVYWYRQLPEEGLKFMVYLQKENIIDESGMPKERFSAEFPKEGPSILRIQQVVRGDSAAYFCASSPQGGSGANVLTFGAGSRLTVL.

The rearrangement uses TRBV21-1 and TRBJ2-7; no check of the table's D call, TRBD1, against the DNA was made. TRBV21-1 is noted as a pseudogene. The CDR3 sequence is 16 residues long. The CDR3 DNA is TGTGCCAGCAGCAACTGGGACAGGGCCCCCTCCTACGAGCAGTACTTC. This translates into CASSNWDRAPSYEQYF.

The chain links TRBV4-2 to TRBJ1-2, with D hard to call. Trimming stripped 1 base from V and 4 bases from J, with 13 bases between. The CDR3 is 15 residues long. From germline, CDR1 is LGHNA and CDR2 YNFKEQ. The CDR3 DNA reads TGTGCCAGCAGCCAAGGAATAGGCAAGACCTATGGCTACACCTTC. This gives the protein CASSQGIGKTYGYTF.

The rearrangement uses TRBV5-4 and TRBJ1-1, with 7 nucleotides matching TRBD1. There are 16 residues in the CDR3. The germline CDR1 and CDR2 sequences are SGHNT and YYREEE (reference sequence). J gave up 1 base and V 0 bases, and 6 bases lay outside the gene matches. As DNA, the CDR3 is TGTGCCAGCAGCTTGGCGGGCGGGACAGCGAACACTGAAGCTTTCTTT. Residues: CASSLAGGTANTEAFF.

The CDR3 loop is CASSVDGHPNSPLHF. Written as DNA, the CDR3 is TGTGCCAGCAGCGTAGATGGACACCCTAATTCACCCCTCCACTTT. The chain recombines TRBV9 with TRBJ1-6, with a weak D call TRBD1 (5 bases). This CDR3 region has 15 residues. From germline, CDR1 is SGDLS and CDR2 YYNGEE. The ends were cut back, 0 bases at V and 6 bases at J, with 10 bases in the middle.

CDR3 nucleotides: TGTGCCAGCAGCGTGGGAACAAGCGAGACAGAGACCCAGTACTTC. This codes for CASSVGTSETETQYF. The chain combines TRBV9 with TRBJ2-5; D not certain. V was trimmed by 2 bases and J by 4 bases, leaving 15 bases between them. This CDR3 has 15 amino acids. The germline V gene has CDR1 SGDLS and CDR2 YYNGEE. Using reference TRBV9 and TRBJ2-5 for the parts outside the CDR3, the full variable domain is DSGVTQTPKHLITATGQRVTLRCSPRSGDLSVYWYQQSLDQGLQFLIQYYNGEERAKGNILERFSAQQFPDLHSELNLSSLELGDSALYFCASSVGTSETETQYFGPGTRLLVL.

The J gene is TRBJ1-4, the V gene TRBV7-9, with D perhaps matching TRBD1 (5 bases). CDR1 is SEHNR, CDR2 FQNEAQ, per germline (reference sequence). There are 14 residues in the CDR3. V lost 5 bases and J 8 bases, leaving 15 bases between the germline ends. The CDR3 bases are TGTGCCAGCAGCAGCCCCCCAAGGGACGAAAAACTGTTTTTT. Protein sequence: CASSSPPRDEKLFF.

The chain combines TRBV12-5 with TRBJ2-3, with no clear D. Trimming pared 0 bases from V and 4 bases from J, leaving 5 bases between. This CDR3 is built from 13 residues. The germline CDR1 and CDR2 sequences are LGHNT and FRNRAP. CDR3: CASGLVQSDTQYF. The CDR3 DNA sequence: TGTGCTAGTGGTTTGGTACAATCAGATACGCAGTATTTT.

V gene TRBV5-4 combines with J gene TRBJ2-3, with 13 bases lining up with TRBD2. The length of the CDR3 is 18 residues. Trimming at V came to 3 bases and at J to 0 bases, leaving 7 bases not matched to a gene. Germline V lookup: CDR1 SGHNT, CDR2 YYREEE (reference sequence). The CDR3 here is CASSSRTSGGGSTDTQYF. The CDR3 DNA follows: TGTGCCAGCAGCTCTCGGACTAGCGGGGGAGGAAGCACAGATACGCAGTATTTT.

This clone was found once. The V gene is TRBV5-4, the J gene TRBJ2-2; TRBD1 aligns across 7 bases. The germline V gene encodes CDR1 SGHNT and CDR2 YYREEE (reference sequence). This CDR3 has 15 amino acids. V lost 4 bases and J lost 2; bases outside the gene matches: 5. The CDR3 DNA is TGTGCCAGCAGCCGAGACAGGGTAAACACCGGGGAGCTGTTTTTT. Translated: CASSRDRVNTGELFF.